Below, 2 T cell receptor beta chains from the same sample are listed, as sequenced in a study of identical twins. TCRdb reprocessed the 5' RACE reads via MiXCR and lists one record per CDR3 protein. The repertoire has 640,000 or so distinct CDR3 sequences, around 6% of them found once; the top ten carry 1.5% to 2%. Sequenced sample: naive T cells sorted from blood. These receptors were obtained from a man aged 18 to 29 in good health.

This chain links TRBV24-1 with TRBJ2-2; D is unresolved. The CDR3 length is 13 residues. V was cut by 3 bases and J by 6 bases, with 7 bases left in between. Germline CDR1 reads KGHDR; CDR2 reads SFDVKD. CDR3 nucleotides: TGTGCCACCAGTGATCCGGGTGCCGGGGAGCTGTTTTTT. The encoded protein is CATSDPGAGELFF.

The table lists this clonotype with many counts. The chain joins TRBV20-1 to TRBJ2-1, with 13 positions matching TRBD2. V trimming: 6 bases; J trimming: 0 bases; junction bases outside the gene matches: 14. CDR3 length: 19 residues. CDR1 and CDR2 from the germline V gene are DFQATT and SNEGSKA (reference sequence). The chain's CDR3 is CSAGPILAGGTSSYNEQFF. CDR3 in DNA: TGCAGTGCGGGGCCAATACTAGCGGGAGGGACGAGCTCCTACAATGAGCAGTTCTTC.